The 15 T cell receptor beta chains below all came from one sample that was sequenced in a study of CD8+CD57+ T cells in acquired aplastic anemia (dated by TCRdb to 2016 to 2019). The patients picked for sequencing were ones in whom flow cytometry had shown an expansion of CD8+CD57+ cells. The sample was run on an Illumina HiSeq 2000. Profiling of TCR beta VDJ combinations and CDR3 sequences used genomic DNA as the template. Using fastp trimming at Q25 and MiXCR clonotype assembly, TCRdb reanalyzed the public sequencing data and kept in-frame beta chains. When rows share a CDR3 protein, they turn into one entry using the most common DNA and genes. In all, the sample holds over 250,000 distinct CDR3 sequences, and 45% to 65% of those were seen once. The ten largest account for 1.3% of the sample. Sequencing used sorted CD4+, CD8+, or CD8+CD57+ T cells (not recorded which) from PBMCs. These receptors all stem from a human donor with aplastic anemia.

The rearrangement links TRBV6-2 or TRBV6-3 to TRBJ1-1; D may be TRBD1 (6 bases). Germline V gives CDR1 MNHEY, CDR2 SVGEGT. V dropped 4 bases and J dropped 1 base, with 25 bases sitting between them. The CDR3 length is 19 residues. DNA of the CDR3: TGTGCCAGCAGTTGGCTCGTTGATCAGGGGAAAGGAGGGAACACTGAAGCTTTCTTT. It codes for CASSWLVDQGKGGNTEAFF.

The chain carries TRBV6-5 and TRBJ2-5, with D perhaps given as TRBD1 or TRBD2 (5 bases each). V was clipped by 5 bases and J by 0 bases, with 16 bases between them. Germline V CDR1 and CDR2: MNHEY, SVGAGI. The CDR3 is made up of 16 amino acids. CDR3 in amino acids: CASSHLGVGNQETQYF. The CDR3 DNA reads TGTGCCAGCAGTCACTTGGGGGTCGGAAACCAAGAGACCCAGTACTTC.

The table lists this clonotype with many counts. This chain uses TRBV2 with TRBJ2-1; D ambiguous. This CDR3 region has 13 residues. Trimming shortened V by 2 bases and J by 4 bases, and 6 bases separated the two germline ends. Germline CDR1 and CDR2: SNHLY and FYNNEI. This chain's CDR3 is CASSERAYNEQFF. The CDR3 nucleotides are TGTGCCAGCAGTGAAAGAGCATACAATGAGCAGTTCTTC.

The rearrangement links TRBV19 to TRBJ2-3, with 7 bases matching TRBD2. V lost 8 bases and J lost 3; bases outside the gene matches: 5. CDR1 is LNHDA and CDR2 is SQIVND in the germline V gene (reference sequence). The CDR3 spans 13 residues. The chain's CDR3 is CASLAGETDTQYF. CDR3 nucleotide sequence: TGTGCCAGTCTGGCGGGGGAAACAGATACGCAGTATTTT.

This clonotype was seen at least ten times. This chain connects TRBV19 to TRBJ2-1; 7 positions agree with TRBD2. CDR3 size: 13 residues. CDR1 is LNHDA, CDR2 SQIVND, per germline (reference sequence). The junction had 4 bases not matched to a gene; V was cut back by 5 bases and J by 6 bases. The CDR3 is CASSPRTSNEQFF. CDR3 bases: TGTGCCAGTAGTCCTCGGACTAGCAATGAGCAGTTCTTC.

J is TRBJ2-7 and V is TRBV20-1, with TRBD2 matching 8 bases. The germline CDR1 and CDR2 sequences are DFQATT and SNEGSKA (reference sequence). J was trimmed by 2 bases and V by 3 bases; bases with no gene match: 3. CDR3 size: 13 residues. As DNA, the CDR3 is TGCAGTGCTAGGACTAGCGAAACCTACGAGCAGTACTTC. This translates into CSARTSETYEQYF.

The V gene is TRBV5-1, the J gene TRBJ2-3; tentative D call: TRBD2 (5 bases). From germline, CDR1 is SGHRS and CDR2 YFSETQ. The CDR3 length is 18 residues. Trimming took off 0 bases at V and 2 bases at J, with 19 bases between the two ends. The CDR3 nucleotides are TGCGCCAGCAGCTTGGACGGAATGGACTCCCTCATCACAGATACGCAGTATTTT. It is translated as CASSLDGMDSLITDTQYF.

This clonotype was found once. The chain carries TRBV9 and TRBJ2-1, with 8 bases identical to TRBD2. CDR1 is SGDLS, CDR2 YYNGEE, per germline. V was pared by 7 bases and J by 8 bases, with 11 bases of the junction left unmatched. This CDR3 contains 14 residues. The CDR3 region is CASGLAGPTHEQFF. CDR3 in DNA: TGTGCCAGCGGATTAGCGGGACCAACGCATGAGCAGTTCTTC.

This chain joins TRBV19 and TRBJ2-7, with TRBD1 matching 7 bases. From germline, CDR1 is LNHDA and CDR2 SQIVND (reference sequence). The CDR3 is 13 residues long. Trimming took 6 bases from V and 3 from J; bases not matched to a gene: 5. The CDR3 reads CASRNTGDYEQYF. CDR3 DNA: TGTGCCAGTAGGAACACAGGGGACTACGAGCAGTACTTC.

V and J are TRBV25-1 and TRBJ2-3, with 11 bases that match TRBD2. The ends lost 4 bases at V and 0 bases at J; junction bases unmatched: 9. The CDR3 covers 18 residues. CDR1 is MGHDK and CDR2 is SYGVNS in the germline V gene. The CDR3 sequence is CASSARRLAGGSTDTQYF. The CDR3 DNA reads TGTGCCAGCAGTGCTAGACGCCTAGCGGGAGGAAGCACAGATACGCAGTATTTT.

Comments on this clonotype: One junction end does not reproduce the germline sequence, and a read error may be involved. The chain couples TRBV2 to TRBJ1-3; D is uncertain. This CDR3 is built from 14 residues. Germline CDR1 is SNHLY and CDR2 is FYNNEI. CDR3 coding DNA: TGTGTCAGCAGTTCCCAGACCTCTGGAAACAACATATATTTT. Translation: CVSSSQTSGNNIYF.

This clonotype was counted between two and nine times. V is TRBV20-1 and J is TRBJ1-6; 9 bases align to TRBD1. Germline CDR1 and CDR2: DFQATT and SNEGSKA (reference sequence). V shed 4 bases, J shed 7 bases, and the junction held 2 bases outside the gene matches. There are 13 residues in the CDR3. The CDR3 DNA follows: TGCAGTGCTAAGGGACAGGGCAATTCACCCCTCCACTTT. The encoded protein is CSAKGQGNSPLHF.

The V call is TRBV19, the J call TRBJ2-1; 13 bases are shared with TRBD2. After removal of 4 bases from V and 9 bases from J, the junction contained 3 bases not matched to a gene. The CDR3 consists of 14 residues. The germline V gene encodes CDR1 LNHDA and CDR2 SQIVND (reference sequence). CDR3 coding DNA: TGTGCCAGTAGTAGCCGACTAGCGGGGGGTGAGCAGTTCTTC. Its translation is CASSSRLAGGEQFF.

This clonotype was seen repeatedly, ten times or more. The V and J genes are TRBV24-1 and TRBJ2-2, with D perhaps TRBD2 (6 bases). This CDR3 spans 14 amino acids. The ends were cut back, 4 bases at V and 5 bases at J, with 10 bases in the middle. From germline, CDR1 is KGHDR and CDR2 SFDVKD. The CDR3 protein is CATSERDFTGELFF. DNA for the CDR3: TGTGCCACCAGTGAGAGGGACTTTACCGGGGAGCTGTTTTTT.

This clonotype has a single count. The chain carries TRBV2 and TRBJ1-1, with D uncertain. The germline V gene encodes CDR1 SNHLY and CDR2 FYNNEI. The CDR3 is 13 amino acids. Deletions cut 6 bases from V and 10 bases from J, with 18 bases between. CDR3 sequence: CASRKLMNTRAFF. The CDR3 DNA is TGTGCCAGCAGAAAATTGATGAACACTAGAGCTTTCTTT.